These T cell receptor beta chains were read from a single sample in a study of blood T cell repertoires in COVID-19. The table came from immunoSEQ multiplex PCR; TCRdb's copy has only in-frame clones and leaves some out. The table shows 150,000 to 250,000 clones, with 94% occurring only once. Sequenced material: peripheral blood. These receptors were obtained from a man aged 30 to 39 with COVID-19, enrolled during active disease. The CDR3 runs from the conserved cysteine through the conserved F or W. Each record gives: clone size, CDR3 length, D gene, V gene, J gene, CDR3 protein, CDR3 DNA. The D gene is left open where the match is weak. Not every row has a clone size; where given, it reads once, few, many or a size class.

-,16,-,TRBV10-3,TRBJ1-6,CAISESGVSYNSPLHF,TGTGCCATCAGTGAGTCGGGAGTCTCCTATAATTCACCCCTCCACTTT
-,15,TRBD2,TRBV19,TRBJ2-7,CASSIRLADSYEQYF,TGTGCCAGTAGTATAAGGCTAGCGGATTCTTACGAGCAGTACTTC
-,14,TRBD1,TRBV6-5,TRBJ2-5,CASSAGQGRETQYF,TGTGCCAGCAGCGCCGGACAGGGGCGAGAGACCCAGTACTTC
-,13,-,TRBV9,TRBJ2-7,CASSVSGSYEQYF,TGTGCCAGCAGCGTATCAGGTTCCTACGAGCAGTACTTC
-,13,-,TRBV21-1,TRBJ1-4,CASSKTGEEKLFF,TGTGCCAGCAGCAAAACTGGTGAGGAAAAACTGTTTTTT
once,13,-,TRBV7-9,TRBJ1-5,CASSYRENQPQHF,TGTGCCAGCAGCTACAGGGAAAATCAGCCCCAGCATTTT
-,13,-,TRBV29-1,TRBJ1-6,CSVREVLNSPLHF,TGCAGCGTTCGGGAGGTATTAAATTCACCCCTCCACTTT
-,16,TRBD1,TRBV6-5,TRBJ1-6,CASSSSRGKYNSPLHF,TGTGCCAGCAGTTCGAGCAGGGGGAAATATAATTCACCCCTCCACTTT
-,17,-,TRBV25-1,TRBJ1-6,CASSPYRGEGYNSPLHF,TGTGCCAGCAGTCCGTATCGAGGGGAGGGGTATAATTCACCCCTCCACTTT
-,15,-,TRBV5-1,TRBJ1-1,CASSLAGTLNTEAFF,TGCGCCAGCAGCTTGGCTGGGACACTTAACACTGAAGCTTTCTTT
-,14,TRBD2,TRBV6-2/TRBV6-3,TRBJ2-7,CASSYERGVYEQYF,TGTGCCAGCAGTTACGAGCGGGGGGTCTACGAGCAGTACTTC
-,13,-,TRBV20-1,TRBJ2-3,CSASAGVKDTQYF,TGCAGTGCTAGTGCAGGGGTAAAAGATACGCAGTATTTT
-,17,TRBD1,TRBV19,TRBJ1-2,CASSIVTRDRANYGYTF,TGTGCCAGTAGTATAGTAACCCGGGACAGAGCTAACTATGGCTACACCTTC
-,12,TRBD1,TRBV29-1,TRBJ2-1,CSVEQGAGEQFF,TGCAGCGTTGAACAGGGGGCAGGTGAGCAGTTCTTC
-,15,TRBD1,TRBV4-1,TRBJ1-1,CASSEGQGVNTEAFF,TGCGCCAGCAGCGAGGGACAGGGCGTTAACACTGAAGCTTTCTTT
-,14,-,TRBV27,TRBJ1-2,CASSPRTVNSGYTF,TGTGCCAGCAGTCCCCGGACAGTGAACAGTGGCTACACCTTC
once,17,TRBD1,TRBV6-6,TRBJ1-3,CASSPRGQGLYGNTIYF,TGTGCCAGCAGTCCACGCGGACAGGGACTTTATGGAAACACCATATATTTT
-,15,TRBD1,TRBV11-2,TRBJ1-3,CASSISDRVGNTIYF,TGTGCCAGCAGCATCAGCGACAGGGTTGGAAACACCATATATTTT
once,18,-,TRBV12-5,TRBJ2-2,CASGLVLGRGLNTGELFF,TGTGCTAGTGGTTTGGTACTCGGGCGGGGACTCAACACCGGGGAGCTGTTTTTT
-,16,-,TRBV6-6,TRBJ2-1,CASSKTVLGLYNEQFF,TGTGCCAGCAGTAAGACAGTCCTTGGCCTTTACAATGAGCAGTTCTTC
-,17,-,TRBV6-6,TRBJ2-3,CASSLIPGGRGTDTQYF,TGTGCCAGCAGTCTAATCCCAGGGGGGAGAGGCACAGATACGCAGTATTTT
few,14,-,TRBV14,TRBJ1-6,CASSQGSRNSPLHF,TGTGCCAGCAGCCAAGGGTCCAGGAATTCACCCCTCCACTTT
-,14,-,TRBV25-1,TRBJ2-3,CASSDRGGVGTQYF,TGTGCCAGCAGCGACCGAGGCGGGGTGGGTACGCAGTATTTT
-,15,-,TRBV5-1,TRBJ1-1,CASSLVPGTSTEAFF,TGCGCCAGCAGCTTGGTTCCGGGGACTTCCACTGAAGCTTTCTTT